Included here is one TCR beta chain sequence, with context. What it binds is unknown. This entry belongs to a study of graft-versus-host responses after intestinal transplantation. Across the whole study: Anti-thymocyte globulin induction was given to all recipients, followed by tacrolimus and steroids for around three years.

The CDR3 covers 17 residues. The germline V and J ends were trimmed by 0 bases and 7 bases, with 19 bases remaining between them. Germline assignment: CDR1 MGHDK and CDR2 SYGVNS. Only in-frame clones appear in the TCRdb table, and some are missing; sequencing was by immunoSEQ multiplex PCR. The sample contains roughly 64,000 clones, roughly 90% of which appear only once. Sequenced here: unstimulated CD8+ T cells sorted from spleen or lymph node cells, sampled before transplant. This clonotype was sampled from a human donor who was the organ donor for an intestinal transplant. V is TRBV25-1 and J is TRBJ2-1; tentative D call: TRBD2 (6 bases). The DNA for the CDR3 is TGTGCCAGCAGTGAATATATAGGAGGGTACGATTCAAATGAGCAGTTCTTC. Its protein is CASSEYIGGYDSNEQFF.